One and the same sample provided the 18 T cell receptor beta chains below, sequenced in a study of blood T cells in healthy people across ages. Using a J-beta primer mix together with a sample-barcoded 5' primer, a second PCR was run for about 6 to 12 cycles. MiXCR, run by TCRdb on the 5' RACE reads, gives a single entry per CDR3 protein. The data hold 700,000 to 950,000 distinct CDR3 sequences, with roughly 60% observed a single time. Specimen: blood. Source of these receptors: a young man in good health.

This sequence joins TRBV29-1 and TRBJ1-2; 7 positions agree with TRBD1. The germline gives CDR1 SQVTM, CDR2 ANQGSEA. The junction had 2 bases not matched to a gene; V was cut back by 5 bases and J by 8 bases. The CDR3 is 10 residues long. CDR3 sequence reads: CSVTGAGYTF. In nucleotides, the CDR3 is TGCAGCGTTACAGGGGCGGGCTACACCTTC.

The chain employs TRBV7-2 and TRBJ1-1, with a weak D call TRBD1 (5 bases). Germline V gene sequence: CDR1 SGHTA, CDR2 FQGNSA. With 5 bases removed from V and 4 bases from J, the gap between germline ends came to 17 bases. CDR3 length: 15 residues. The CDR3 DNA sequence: TGTGCCAGCAGCCCTCATGGGGGATTAAGCACTGAAGCTTTCTTT. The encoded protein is CASSPHGGLSTEAFF.

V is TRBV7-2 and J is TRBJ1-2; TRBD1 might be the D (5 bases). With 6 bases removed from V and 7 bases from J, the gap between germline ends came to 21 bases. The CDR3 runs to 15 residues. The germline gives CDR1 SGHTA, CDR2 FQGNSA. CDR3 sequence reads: CASRSPGRGLTGYTF. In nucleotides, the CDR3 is TGTGCCAGCAGATCGCCGGGACGGGGGTTGACTGGCTACACCTTC.

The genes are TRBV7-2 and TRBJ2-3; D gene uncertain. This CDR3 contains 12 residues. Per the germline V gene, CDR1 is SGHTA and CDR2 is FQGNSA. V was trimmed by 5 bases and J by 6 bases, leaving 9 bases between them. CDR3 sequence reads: CASSPNQDTQYF. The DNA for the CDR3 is TGTGCCAGCAGCCCAAATCAGGATACGCAGTATTTT.

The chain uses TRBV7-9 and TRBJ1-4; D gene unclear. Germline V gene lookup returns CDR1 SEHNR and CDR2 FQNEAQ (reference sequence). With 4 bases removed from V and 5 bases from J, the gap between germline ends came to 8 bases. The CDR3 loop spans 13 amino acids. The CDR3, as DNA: TGTGCCAGCAGCTCCAGTACAAATGAAAAACTGTTTTTT. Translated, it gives CASSSSTNEKLFF.

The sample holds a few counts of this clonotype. The CDR3 sequence: CSARQDSEQYF. Here the CDR3 DNA reads TGCAGTGCCCGGCAAGATTCAGAGCAGTACTTC. This rearrangement joins TRBV20-1 to TRBJ2-7; D unresolved. CDR1 and CDR2 from the germline V gene are DFQATT and SNEGSKA (reference sequence). V dropped 6 bases and J dropped 7 bases, with 13 bases sitting between them. The CDR3 consists of 11 residues.

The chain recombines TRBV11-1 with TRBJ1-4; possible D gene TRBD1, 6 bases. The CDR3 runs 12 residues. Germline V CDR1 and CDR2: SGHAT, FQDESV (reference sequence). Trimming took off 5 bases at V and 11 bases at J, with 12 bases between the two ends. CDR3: CASSHVQGKLFF. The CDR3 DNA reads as TGTGCCAGCAGCCATGTCCAGGGGAAACTGTTTTTT.

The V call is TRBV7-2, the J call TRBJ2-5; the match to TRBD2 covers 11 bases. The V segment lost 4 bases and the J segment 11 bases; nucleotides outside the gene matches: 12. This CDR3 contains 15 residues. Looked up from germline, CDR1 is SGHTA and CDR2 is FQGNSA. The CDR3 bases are TGTGCCAGCAGCTCCCAACTAGCGGGAGTAGTTGAGCAGTACTTC. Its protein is CASSSQLAGVVEQYF.

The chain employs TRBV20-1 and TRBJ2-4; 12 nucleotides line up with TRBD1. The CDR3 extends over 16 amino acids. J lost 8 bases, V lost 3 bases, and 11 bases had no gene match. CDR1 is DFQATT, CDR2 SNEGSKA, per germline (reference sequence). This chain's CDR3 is CSASLRDRGQADIQYF. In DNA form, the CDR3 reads TGCAGTGCTAGTTTAAGGGACAGGGGGCAGGCGGACATTCAGTACTTC.

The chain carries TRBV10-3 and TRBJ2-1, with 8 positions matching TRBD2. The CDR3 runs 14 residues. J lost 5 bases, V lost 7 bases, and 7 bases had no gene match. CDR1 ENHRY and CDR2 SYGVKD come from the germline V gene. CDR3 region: CAIKERGYNNEQFF. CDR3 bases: TGTGCCATCAAGGAGCGGGGGTACAACAATGAGCAGTTCTTC.

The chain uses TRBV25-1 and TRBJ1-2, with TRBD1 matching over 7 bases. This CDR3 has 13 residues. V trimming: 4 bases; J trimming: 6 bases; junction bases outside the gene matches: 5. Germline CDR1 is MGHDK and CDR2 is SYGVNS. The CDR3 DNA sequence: TGTGCCAGCAGTGTGACAGGGTTTAATGGCTACACCTTC. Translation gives CASSVTGFNGYTF.

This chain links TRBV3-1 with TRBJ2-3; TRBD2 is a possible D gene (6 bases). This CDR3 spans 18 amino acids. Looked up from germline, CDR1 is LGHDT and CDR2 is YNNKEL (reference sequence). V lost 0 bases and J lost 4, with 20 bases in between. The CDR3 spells CASSQDIFGGRGPDTQYF. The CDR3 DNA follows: TGTGCCAGCAGCCAAGATATTTTCGGGGGAAGGGGACCAGATACGCAGTATTTT.

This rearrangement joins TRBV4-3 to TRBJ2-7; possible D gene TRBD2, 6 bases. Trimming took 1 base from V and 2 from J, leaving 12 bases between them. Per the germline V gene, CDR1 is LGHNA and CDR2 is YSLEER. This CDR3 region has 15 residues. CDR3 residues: CASSQGVRGAYEQYF. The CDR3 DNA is TGCGCCAGCAGCCAAGGAGTGCGGGGAGCCTACGAGCAGTACTTC.

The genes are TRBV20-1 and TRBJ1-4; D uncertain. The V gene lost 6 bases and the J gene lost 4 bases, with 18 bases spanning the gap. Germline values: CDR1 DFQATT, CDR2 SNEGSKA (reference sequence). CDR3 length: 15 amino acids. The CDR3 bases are TGCAGTGCCAGATCAGGACCAACCCATAATGAAAAACTGTTTTTT. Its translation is CSARSGPTHNEKLFF.

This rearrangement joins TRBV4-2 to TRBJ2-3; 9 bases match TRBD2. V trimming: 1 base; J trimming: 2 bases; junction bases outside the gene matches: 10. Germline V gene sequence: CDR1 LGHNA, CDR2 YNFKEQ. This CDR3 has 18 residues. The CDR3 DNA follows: TGTGCCAGCAGCCAAGTCCTAATTGGCGGGGGGGCCACAGATACGCAGTATTTT. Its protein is CASSQVLIGGGATDTQYF.

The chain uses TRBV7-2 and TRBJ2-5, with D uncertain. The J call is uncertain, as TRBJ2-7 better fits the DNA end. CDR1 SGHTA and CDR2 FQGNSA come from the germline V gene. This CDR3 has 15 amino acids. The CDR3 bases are TGTGCCAGCAGCTTACTTAATGGGATCGGCTACGAGCAGTACTTC. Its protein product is CASSLLNGIGYEQYF.

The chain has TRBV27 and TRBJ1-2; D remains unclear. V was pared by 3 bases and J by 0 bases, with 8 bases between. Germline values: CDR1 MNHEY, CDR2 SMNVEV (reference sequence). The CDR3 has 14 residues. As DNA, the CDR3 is TGTGCCAGCAGTTTTCACAGAGCTAACTATGGCTACACCTTC. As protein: CASSFHRANYGYTF.

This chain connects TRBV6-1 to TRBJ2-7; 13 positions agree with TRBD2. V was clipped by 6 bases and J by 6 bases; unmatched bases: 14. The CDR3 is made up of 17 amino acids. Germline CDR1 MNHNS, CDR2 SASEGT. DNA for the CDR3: TGTGCCAGCAGAGGACTAGCGGGGGTCCTATCGCCTGGCGAGCAGTACTTC. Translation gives CASRGLAGVLSPGEQYF.